The present entry profiles one T cell receptor (beta chain) with its context. The antigen remains unidentified. The data stem from a study of T cell responses to AZD1222 COVID-19 vaccine. General observations from the study: Targets within unmutated variant regions were reportedly found for nearly half of spike-specific TCRs. Donors were largely white British and mainly female; clonal diversity was possibly underestimated. Distributed over spike, vaccine-associated CD4 TCRs predominated at 160-218 and 743-854. Repertoires in all cases were sampled only once the peak T cell response had passed.

Some clones are missing from TCRdb's copy, which holds only in-frame ones; the method was immunoSEQ multiplex PCR. The data contain 140,000 to 150,000 clones, approximately 92% of them singletons. This CDR3 is built from 15 residues. CDR1 is MDHEN, CDR2 SYDVKM, per germline. Trimming pared 3 bases from V and 0 bases from J, leaving 11 bases between. The sequencing used peripheral blood, collected on day 0 of AZD1222 vaccination. The V call is TRBV28, the J call TRBJ1-1; D is possibly TRBD1 (6 bases). The source is an adult in good health. The CDR3 is CASSFAGTLNTEAFF. CDR3 DNA sequence: TGTGCCAGCAGTTTCGCCGGGACACTGAACACTGAAGCTTTCTTT. The full variable domain, its missing parts supplied by reference TRBV28 and TRBJ1-1, is DVKVTQSSRYLVKRTGEKVFLECVQDMDHENMFWYRQDPGLGLRLIYFSYDVKMKEKGDIPEGYSVSREKKERFSLILESASTNQTSMYLCASSFAGTLNTEAFFGQGTRLTVV.